Detailed here is one T cell receptor (beta chain). Measured with immunoSEQ multiplex PCR; TCRdb has only the in-frame clones, and not every one. The sample holds fewer than 50,000 clones, 82% seen once. This specimen belongs to a study of OX40 agonist ivuxolimab in advanced cancers. Study-wide background: In this cohort, patients received ivuxolimab, an agonistic anti-OX40 (CD134) antibody. Patients undergoing dose escalation presented with hepatocellular carcinoma, melanoma, renal cell or head and neck cancer. Mean age 60 years, range roughly 20 to 85; roughly 82% male. Every 2 weeks, patients received ivuxolimab intravenously, dosed at 0.01 to 10 mg/kg.

After removal of 5 bases from V and 0 bases from J, the junction contained 3 bases not matched to a gene. The CDR3 loop spans 15 amino acids. Germline lookup yields CDR1 SGHVS and CDR2 FQNEAQ. The chain joins TRBV7-8 to TRBJ2-1, with 8 bases fitting TRBD2. The receptor was isolated from an adult with an advanced solid tumor such as melanoma, head and neck, liver or kidney cancer. The sequences come from CD4+ or CD8+ T cells sorted from blood, collected in a trial of the OX40 agonist ivuxolimab. CDR3 protein: CASSQSGSSYNEQFF. The CDR3 DNA sequence: TGTGCCAGCAGCCAAAGCGGGAGCTCCTACAATGAGCAGTTCTTC.